The following is a TCR beta chain sequence with its context. Its matching antigen is unknown. Germline V gene lookup returns CDR1 MNHEY and CDR2 SMNVEV (reference sequence). The length of the CDR3 is 15 residues. J lost 5 bases, V lost 3 bases, and 9 bases had no gene match. This sample was included in a study of beta chain features in type 1 diabetes. Study background: Age, gender and cell yields were similar between patients and healthy donors. Notes on the study in general: A potential influence of HLA type upon TCRB rearrangement remained unresolved herein.

Expressed TCRB transcripts were sequenced because the entire RNA isolate underwent reverse transcription. Roughly 3.5 million reads per sample on average were obtained from naive, central memory and regulatory T cell samples. Data came from immunoSEQ multiplex PCR; TCRdb stores just in-frame clones and leaves some out. The sample carries about 320,000 clones, around 15% recorded once. CD45RO/CCR7/CD25/CD127/CD95/CD27 sorting isolated CD4+ naive, central memory, regulatory and stem cell-like memory cells. This TCR derives from a man younger than 40 in good health. This chain connects TRBV27 to TRBJ1-1; 7 nucleotides align to TRBD1. The sample comprised central memory CD4+ T cells from blood. In nucleotides, the CDR3 is TGTGCCAGCAGTTTCTACAGGGGTAGTGGTACTGAAGCTTTCTTT. The encoded protein is CASSFYRGSGTEAFF.